This T cell receptor (beta chain) is from a study of shared clonotypes between healthy human individuals. Study as a whole: CD8 memory received one plate per donor, CD8 naive two, CD4 memory three and CD4 naive three.

Study-wide points: Naive subsets tended to show greater estimated richness than memory subsets.

The table came from immunoSEQ multiplex PCR; TCRdb's copy has only in-frame clones and leaves some out. The sample shows about 580,000 clones, roughly 98% of them seen only once. Germline-derived CDR1 and CDR2 are SGHTA and FQGNSA. V was trimmed by 5 bases and J by 2 bases, leaving 7 bases between them. The CDR3 runs 13 residues. In regard to this clone: Antigen unknown.

CD45RO-negative, CCR7-positively selected cells formed the naive CD8 fraction, excluding terminally differentiated effector memory CD45RA+ cells. Sequenced: naive CD8+ T cells sorted from blood. This TCR derives from a man younger than 40 in good health. The V call is TRBV7-2, the J call TRBJ2-1; D ambiguous. The chain's CDR3 is CASSSRPYNEQFF. The CDR3 DNA is TGTGCCAGCAGCAGTCGTCCCTACAATGAGCAGTTCTTC.